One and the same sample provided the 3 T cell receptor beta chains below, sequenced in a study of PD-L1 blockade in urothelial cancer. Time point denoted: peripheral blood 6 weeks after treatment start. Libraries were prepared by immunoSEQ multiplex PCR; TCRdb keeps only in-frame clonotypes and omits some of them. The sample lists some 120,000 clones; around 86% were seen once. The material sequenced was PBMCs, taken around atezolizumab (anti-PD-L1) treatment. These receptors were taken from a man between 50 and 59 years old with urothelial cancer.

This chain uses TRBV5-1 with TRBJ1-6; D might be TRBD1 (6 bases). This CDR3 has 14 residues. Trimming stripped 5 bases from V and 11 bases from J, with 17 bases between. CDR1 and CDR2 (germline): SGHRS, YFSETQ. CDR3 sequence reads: CASSSGQAPTPLHF. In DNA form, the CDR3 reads TGCGCCAGCAGTTCGGGACAAGCTCCGACACCCCTCCACTTT.

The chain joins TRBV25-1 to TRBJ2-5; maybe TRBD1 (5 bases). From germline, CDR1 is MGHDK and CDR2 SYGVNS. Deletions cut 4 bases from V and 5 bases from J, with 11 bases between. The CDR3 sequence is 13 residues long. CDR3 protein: CASSVSPGETQYF. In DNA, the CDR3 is TGTGCCAGCAGTGTATCACCAGGGGAGACCCAGTACTTC.

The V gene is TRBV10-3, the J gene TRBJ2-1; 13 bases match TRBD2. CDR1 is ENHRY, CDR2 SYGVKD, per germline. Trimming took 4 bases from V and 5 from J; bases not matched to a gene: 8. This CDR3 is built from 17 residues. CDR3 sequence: CAISGVGGTSGNNEQFF. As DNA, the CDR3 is TGTGCCATCAGTGGGGTTGGCGGGACTAGCGGGAACAATGAGCAGTTCTTC.